This TCR beta chain was sequenced for a study of OX40 agonist ivuxolimab in advanced cancers. For the wider study: Ivuxolimab was an agonistic, fully human IgG2 monoclonal antibody directed against OX40 (CD134), a costimulatory receptor. Intravenous ivuxolimab was administered to patients every 2 weeks at six dose levels: 0.01, 0.1, 0.3, 1.5, 3 and 10 mg/kg. Peripheral TCRbeta sequencing was intended to test whether TCR sequence diversity was altered and clonal T-cell expansion was caused by ivuxolimab. Three dose-escalation patients achieved partial responses, one with hepatocellular carcinoma and two with cutaneous melanoma. Patients were allowed to have had prior anti-PD-1, anti-PD-L1 or anti-CTLA-4 therapy, and more than 30% of the dose-escalation patients had previously received checkpoint inhibitors. Of the roughly 54 patients in dose escalation, 19 had hepatocellular carcinoma, around 15 had melanoma, 9 had renal cell carcinoma and 9 had head and neck cancer. In the dose-escalation cohort, 82.7% of patients were male, and the mean age was approximately 60 years, with a range of about 20 to 90. The paper covers the monotherapy dose-escalation part of the phase I ivuxolimab trial, which included N ≈ 57 patients.

V drops 0 bases and J drops 3 bases, leaving 13 bases in between. The CDR3 runs 15 amino acids, cysteine and phenylalanine included. The CDR3 DNA has 45 bases and is translated from base 1. The germline V gene (reference sequence) sets CDR1 to SGHKS and CDR2 to YYEKEE. On this clone itself: There is no known antigen for this receptor. Per-base quality was not reported, and no clone a single base away is much larger than it.

Genomic DNA was extracted from sorted cells for sequencing of the TCRbeta CDR3 region. The immunoSEQ Assay was used to sequence the TCRbeta CDR3 regions. TCRdb mirrors the immuneACCESS table, restricted to in-frame sequences. Some clones are absent from its copies; in checked studies, under half trace to an unresolved V gene, and the reason for the others is unknown. Across this sample there are about 82,000 clones, with roughly 92% seen only once. In total, the top ten clones hold 0.55% to 0.75% of the sample. The full study reports these points: Partial responders in the 0.1-3.0 mg/kg groups had among the lowest normalized peripheral clonal expansion, especially among CD8+ T cells. Antigen specificity was not determined for the clonally expanded peripheral T cells. At doses of 0.1 to 3.0 mg/kg, clonal expansion of both CD4+ and CD8+ blood T cells was observed from baseline to week 6. After ivuxolimab, more expanded clones were found on average in CD8+ T cells than in CD4+ T cells. Low levels of normalized T-cell clonal expansion were also shown by some nonresponding patients.

The trial excluded patients who had a history of autoimmune disease or who were on systemic immunosuppression. Peripheral blood for TCR sequencing was drawn from every dose cohort at baseline, at cycle 4 day 1 and at cycle 7 day 1. Samples came from an open-label, multicenter, first-in-human phase I dose-escalation trial of ivuxolimab. Adults with locally advanced or metastatic melanoma, renal cell carcinoma, hepatocellular carcinoma or head and neck squamous cell carcinoma were enrolled in the trial. CD4+ and CD8+ T cells were sorted separately from peripheral blood before TCR sequencing. In this chain, TRBV5-5 is recombined with TRBJ2-7; matching of 5 bases hints at TRBD1 as the D gene. This TCR came from an adult with an advanced solid tumor such as melanoma, head and neck, liver or kidney cancer. The sequencing here drew on CD4+ or CD8+ T cells sorted from blood, taken in a trial of the OX40 agonist ivuxolimab. The CDR3 protein: CASSLVTDAVYEQYF. The nucleotide sequence reads as follows: TGTGCCAGCAGCTTGGTGACAGATGCGGTCTACGAGCAGTACTTC.